This T cell receptor (beta chain) was sequenced in a study of blood T cell repertoires in COVID-19. Looking at the study overall: The origin of the acute and convalescent COVID-19 samples was the United States, Italy and Spain. From T cells, B-cell-depleted T cells, or PBMCs came the material, which was cDNA or gDNA.

Generated by immunoSEQ multiplex PCR, the TCRdb table keeps only in-frame clones and is missing some. The table shows roughly 220,000 clones, with roughly 84% occurring only once. The V end lost 4 bases, the J end lost 3 bases, and 9 bases lay between the germline ends. Germline-derived CDR1 and CDR2 are SNHLY and FYNNEI. The CDR3 totals 13 residues. This clone came up a few times. The sequence was collected from a woman aged 25-40 years who had recovered from COVID-19. The chain uses TRBV2 and TRBJ2-5; D remains ambiguous. The sequenced sample consisted of peripheral blood. The CDR3 region has the DNA TGTGCCAGCAGTGTCGAGGCTAAAGAGACCCAGTACTTC. Translation gives CASSVEAKETQYF.